What follows describes a single TCR beta chain. This clonotype has only a few counts. Its antigen is currently not known. No base qualities exist here, and no much larger clone lies one base off it. The sample belongs to a study of blood T cells in healthy people across ages (dated by TCRdb to the mid-2010s). Background on the whole study: In model experiments, roughly one uniquely barcoded TCR beta cDNA molecule per two T cells was captured by template switching. Using deep sequencing normalized with unique cDNA molecular identifiers, the study measured how TCR beta repertoire diversity changes with age. Four age groups were formed from the donors: young (average roughly 15 years), middle-aged (around 40), aged (roughly 58) and long-lived (82). To avoid experimental bias, donors of different ages were distributed randomly across sequencing lanes. Two additional independent replicas of 1 million unique cDNA reads from the same blood draw were analyzed for two donors (one aged 18 to 30 and one aged 80 or older).

Summary of the overall study and its limitations: As age increased, observed TCR beta diversity per million T cells dropped in a roughly linear way, and a significant reduction was already evident by age 40. Because the CMV infection status of the donors was unknown, age-related changes in expanded clonotypes may potentially have been confounded. The long-lived group showed more naive CD4+ T cells, fewer expanded clones and increased TCR diversity than the aged group, suggesting age selection. Since profiling was done on bulk unsorted PBMCs, naive and antigen-experienced compartments could not be conclusively compared. Total diversity estimates from one million sequenced T cells were considered lower bounds and underestimates. The percentage of naive T cells measured by flow cytometry correlated strongly with observed TCR beta diversity.

V is cut by 0 bases and J by 5 bases, and the space between the germline ends is 13 bases. CDR1 and CDR2, per the germline V gene, are SGHVS and FQNEAQ. Spanning cysteine to phenylalanine, the CDR3 consists of 15 amino acids. The entry retains the CDR3 DNA only, 45 bases that are in frame from base 1. The library was prepared using 5' RACE. Instrument used: Illumina HiSeq 2500. The second PCR ran for roughly 6 to 11 cycles and used a J-beta primer mix along with a sample-barcoded 5' primer. A unique molecular identifier was introduced onto each TCR beta cDNA molecule by a template-switch 5' adaptor carrying 12 random nucleotides. Each sample yielded at least 3 million CDR3-containing paired-end reads. First-strand cDNA was synthesized from all RNA with the Mint cDNA synthesis kit, primed by a TRBC-specific oligonucleotide. Following uracil-DNA glycosylase treatment, a first 18-cycle PCR with universal primers M1SS and BC2_uni_R was performed on all cDNA. On the authors' methods: For normalization, 1 million high-quality reads, each with a distinct molecular identifier, were randomly selected from each sample. Reads sharing molecular identifiers were discarded rather than binned into consensus sequences. MiTCR, set to a Q25 quality threshold and the strictest error-elimination algorithm, was used for CDR3 identification, clonotype clustering and error correction. A nonparametric unseen species model with Euler transformation was used to estimate lower-bound total TCR beta diversity. TCRdb reanalyzed the raw reads on its own, using fastp at Q25 for trimming and MiXCR for clone calling, and kept in-frame beta chains. Identical CDR3 protein sequences are pooled into one entry, listed with their most common genes and DNA. For this entry, the V and J calls and clone size follow TCRdb and not the study's own pipeline. This sample gives around 900,000 distinct CDR3 sequences in total; under 30% of them show up just once. The ten largest clones add up to 17% of the sample.

The roughly 39 donors, aged about 6 to 100 years, were systemically healthy Caucasian individuals from Russia. Each donor gave about 9.2 milliliters of peripheral blood, drawn into EDTA-treated Vacutainer tubes. PBMCs were isolated by Ficoll-Paque density-gradient centrifugation, with at least 7 million obtained per sample. Total RNA, at least 5.5 micrograms per sample, was extracted from PBMCs with Trizol reagent. For every donor, an aliquot of PBMCs went through flow cytometry to measure the percentages of naive CD45RAhigh/CD27high T cells. This sequence uses TRBV7-8 and TRBJ1-1; no D gene can be assigned with confidence. The source material was blood. This receptor was identified in an elderly woman in good health. The CDR3 protein: CASSLARGRLTEAFF. The DNA is TGTGCCAGCAGCTTAGCGCGGGGAAGGTTAACTGAAGCTTTCTTT.